The 5 T cell receptor beta chains in this list originate from one sample, sequenced in a study of T cells in women clearing cervical HPV infection. Method: immunoSEQ multiplex PCR; TCRdb's copy keeps in-frame clones and lacks some. This sample contains some 30,000 clones. The specimen sequenced was blood buffy coat. These receptors were obtained from a woman aged 18 to 75 with a cervical HPV16 infection that either progressed to CIN3+ or cleared (not recorded which).

Worth noting for this clone: The CDR3 is cut off 3 residues early in the read; its end comes from the germline J gene. The chain employs TRBV11-3 and TRBJ2-3; no clear D gene. Trimming left V 0 bases short and J 4 bases short, with 5 bases between. The CDR3 is 13 amino acids. Germline V lookup: CDR1 SGHNT, CDR2 YENEEA. CDR3 amino acids: CASSLDRADTQYF. Partial CDR3 DNA: TGTGCCAGCAGCTTAGATCGCGCAGATACG.

Remarks on this clone: The read halts 3 residues ahead of the CDR3 end, with the missing end drawn from the germline J gene. The V gene is TRBV2, the J gene TRBJ2-3, with 10 bases matching TRBD2. The junction had 3 bases not matched to a gene; V was cut back by 3 bases and J by 6 bases. In germline, CDR1 is SNHLY, CDR2 FYNNEI. The CDR3 length is 14 residues. This chain's CDR3 is CASSESGGADTQYF. The CDR3 DNA, read in part, is TGTGCCAGCAGTGAGAGCGGGGGGGCCGATACG.

With respect to this clone: With the read ending 3 residues before the CDR3 end, the germline J gene is used to fill in that end. The V call is TRBV30, the J call TRBJ2-1, with 10 bases matching TRBD1. The CDR3 totals 13 residues. CDR1 GTSNPN and CDR2 SVGIG come from the germline V gene (reference sequence). V was clipped by 5 bases and J by 8 bases; unmatched bases: 6. The sequenced part of the CDR3 DNA is TGTGCCTGGTCGACCGGGACAGGGGATGAG. This encodes CAWSTGTGDE. In full, the CDR3 reads CAWSTGTGDEQFF.

Details on this clone: The observed sequence ends 3 residues before the CDR3 terminus, with the missing tail filled in from the germline J gene. This chain links TRBV10-3 with TRBJ2-3; tentative D call: TRBD2 (6 bases). Per the germline V gene, CDR1 is ENHRY and CDR2 is SYGVKD. V shed 10 bases and J shed 2 bases, with 10 bases lying between them. The CDR3 has 12 residues. Partial CDR3 DNA: TGTGCCACTACTAGCCTCACAGATACG. It translates to CATTSLTDT. The whole CDR3 reads CATTSLTDTQYF.

A remark on this clone: Read coverage stops 3 residues before the CDR3 terminus; the germline J gene supplies the remainder. V gene TRBV6-2 or TRBV6-3 combines with J gene TRBJ1-2; 9 positions match TRBD1. The CDR3 is 13 amino acids. The J segment lost 5 bases and the V segment lost 4 bases, leaving 2 bases of the junction unmatched. The germline CDR1 and CDR2 sequences are MNHEY and SVGEGT. The CDR3 is CASSSDRGYGYTF. The CDR3 DNA, read in part, is TGTGCCAGCAGTTCAGACAGGGGGTATGGC.